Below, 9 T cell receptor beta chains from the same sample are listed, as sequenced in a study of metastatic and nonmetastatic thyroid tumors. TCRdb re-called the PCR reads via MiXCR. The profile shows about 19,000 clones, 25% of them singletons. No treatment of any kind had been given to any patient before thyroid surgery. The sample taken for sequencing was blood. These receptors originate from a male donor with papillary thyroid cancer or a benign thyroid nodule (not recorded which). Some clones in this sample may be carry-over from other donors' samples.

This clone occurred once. The CDR3: CASSQEGMADTQYF. In DNA, the CDR3 is TGTGCCAGCAGCCAAGAGGGCATGGCAGATACGCAGTATTTT. The J gene is TRBJ2-3, the V gene TRBV3-1; D is unresolved. Germline lookup yields CDR1 LGHDT and CDR2 YNNKEL (reference sequence). The CDR3 runs 14 residues. Between the trimmed V and J ends, which lost 0 bases and 4 bases, there was a span of 8 bases.

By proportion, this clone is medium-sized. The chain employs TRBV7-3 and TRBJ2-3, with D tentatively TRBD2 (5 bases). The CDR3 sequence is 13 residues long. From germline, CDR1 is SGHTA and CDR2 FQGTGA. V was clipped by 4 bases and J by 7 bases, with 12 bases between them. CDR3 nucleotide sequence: TGTGCCAGCAGCTCAGCGGAAAAAAATACGCAGTATTTT. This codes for CASSSAEKNTQYF.

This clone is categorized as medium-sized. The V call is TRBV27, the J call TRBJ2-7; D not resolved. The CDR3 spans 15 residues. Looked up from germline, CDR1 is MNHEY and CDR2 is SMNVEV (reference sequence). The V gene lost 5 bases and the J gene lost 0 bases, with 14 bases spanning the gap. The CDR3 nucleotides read TGTGCCAGCAGTCAGAAAGCCTTAGTCTCCTACGAGCAGTACTTC. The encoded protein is CASSQKALVSYEQYF.

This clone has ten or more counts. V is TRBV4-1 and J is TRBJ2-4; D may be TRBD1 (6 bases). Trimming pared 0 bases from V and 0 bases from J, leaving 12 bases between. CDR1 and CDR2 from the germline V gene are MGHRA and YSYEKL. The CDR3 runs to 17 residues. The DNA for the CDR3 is TGCGCCAGCAGCCAAGATCAGCAGGGGTTAGCCAAAAACATTCAGTACTTC. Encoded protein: CASSQDQQGLAKNIQYF.

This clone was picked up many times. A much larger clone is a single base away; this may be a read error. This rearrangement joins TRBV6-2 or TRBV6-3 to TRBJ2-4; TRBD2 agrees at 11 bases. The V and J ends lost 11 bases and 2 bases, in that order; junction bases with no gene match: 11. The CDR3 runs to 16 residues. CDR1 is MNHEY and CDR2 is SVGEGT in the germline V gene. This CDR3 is CARTHSGGATKNIQYF. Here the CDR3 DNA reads TGTGCCCGCACTCATAGCGGGGGGGCCACCAAAAACATTCAGTACTTC.

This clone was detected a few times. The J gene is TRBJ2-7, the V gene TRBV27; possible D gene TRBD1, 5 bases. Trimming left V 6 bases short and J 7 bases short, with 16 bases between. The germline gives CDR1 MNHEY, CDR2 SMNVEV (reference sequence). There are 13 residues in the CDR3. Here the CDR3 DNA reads TGTGCCAGCAGAACCACAGGTTTAGGAGAGCAGTACTTC. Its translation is CASRTTGLGEQYF.

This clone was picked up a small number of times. CDR3 nucleotide sequence: TGTGCCAGCAGTTTACGGACAGGGCGCTCCTACGAGCAGTACTTC. Protein product: CASSLRTGRSYEQYF. The chain carries TRBV28 and TRBJ2-7; TRBD1 agrees at 8 bases. This CDR3 is 15 amino acids long. CDR1 and CDR2 from the germline V gene are MDHEN and SYDVKM. Trimming at V came to 2 bases and at J to 0 bases, leaving 3 bases not matched to a gene.

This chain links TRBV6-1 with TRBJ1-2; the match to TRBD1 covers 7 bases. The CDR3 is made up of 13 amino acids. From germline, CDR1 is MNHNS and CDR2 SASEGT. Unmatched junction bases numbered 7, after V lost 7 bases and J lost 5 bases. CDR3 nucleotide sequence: TGTGCCAGCAACCTCGACAGGGTTTATGGCTACACCTTC. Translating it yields CASNLDRVYGYTF.

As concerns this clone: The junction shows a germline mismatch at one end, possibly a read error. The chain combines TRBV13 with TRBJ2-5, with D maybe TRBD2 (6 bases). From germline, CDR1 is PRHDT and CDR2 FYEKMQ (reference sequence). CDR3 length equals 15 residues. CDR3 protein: CASSLAGDSAGTQYF. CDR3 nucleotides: TGCGCCAGCAGCCTAGCCGGGGACTCCGCCGGGACCCAGTACTTC.